Listed here are 30 T cell receptor beta chains from one sample, sequenced in a study of blood T cell repertoires in COVID-19. Libraries were prepared by immunoSEQ multiplex PCR; TCRdb keeps only in-frame clonotypes and omits some of them. Of fewer than 90,000 clones detected, roughly 95% appear once; the ten largest clones hold around 4.2%. The specimen was peripheral blood. Source of these receptors: a human donor with active COVID-19. The donor label of this sample is uncertain.

The chain employs TRBV27 and TRBJ2-5; maybe TRBD2 (5 bases). The V gene lost 3 bases and the J gene lost 1 base, with 12 bases spanning the gap. Germline V lookup: CDR1 MNHEY, CDR2 SMNVEV (reference sequence). This CDR3 spans 15 amino acids. The CDR3 DNA reads as TGTGCCAGCAGTTTCCTCGACGGACTCCAAGAGACCCAGTACTTC. Amino acids: CASSFLDGLQETQYF.

The V and J genes are TRBV9 and TRBJ2-1; the match to TRBD2 covers 7 bases. Germline V CDR1 and CDR2: SGDLS, YYNGEE. V gave up 4 bases and J gave up 4 bases; unmatched junction bases: 8. The CDR3 consists of 15 residues. The CDR3 nucleotides are TGTGCCAGCAGCACAGCGGGGACTACATACAATGAGCAGTTCTTC. It encodes CASSTAGTTYNEQFF. The whole variable domain, remainder taken from reference TRBV9 and TRBJ2-1, is DSGVTQTPKHLITATGQRVTLRCSPRSGDLSVYWYQQSLDQGLQFLIQYYNGEERAKGNILERFSAQQFPDLHSELNLSSLELGDSALYFCASSTAGTTYNEQFFGPGTRLTVL.

The gene calls are TRBV7-8 and TRBJ1-1, with D hard to call. This CDR3 comprises 13 residues. V was clipped by 2 bases and J by 2 bases, with 6 bases between them. The germline V gene has CDR1 SGHVS and CDR2 FQNEAQ. DNA of the CDR3: TGTGCCAGCAGCTTACCAGGTAACACTGAAGCTTTCTTT. Translation: CASSLPGNTEAFF.

The rearrangement joins TRBV6-5 to TRBJ1-1; D ambiguous. The germline V and J ends were trimmed by 6 bases and 6 bases, with 11 bases remaining between them. The CDR3 totals 12 residues. The V gene's germline CDR1 is MNHEY and CDR2 SVGAGI. CDR3 sequence (DNA): TGTGCCAGCAGGACTCAAGTATCTGAAGCTTTCTTT. The encoded protein is CASRTQVSEAFF.

The chain joins TRBV24-1 to TRBJ2-3, with unresolved D. This CDR3 spans 13 amino acids. Germline assignment: CDR1 KGHDR and CDR2 SFDVKD. V dropped 4 bases and J dropped 4 bases, with 8 bases sitting between them. CDR3 amino acids: CATSESYPDTQYF. DNA for the CDR3: TGTGCCACCAGTGAATCTTATCCAGATACGCAGTATTTT.

V usage is TRBV9 and J usage is TRBJ2-7, with TRBD1 identical over 9 bases. The junction had 9 bases not matched to a gene; V was cut back by 4 bases and J by 4 bases. Looked up from germline, CDR1 is SGDLS and CDR2 is YYNGEE. This CDR3 spans 15 amino acids. CDR3 bases: TGTGCCAGCAGCCTAAGACAGGGGGGAGAGTACGAGCAGTACTTC. Its protein is CASSLRQGGEYEQYF.

The V gene is TRBV5-1, the J gene TRBJ1-1; 8 bases fit TRBD1. Losses at the gene ends were 1 base for V and 5 bases for J; bases not matched to a gene: 4. CDR3 length: 14 amino acids. Germline assignment: CDR1 SGHRS and CDR2 YFSETQ. The CDR3 nucleotides read TGCGCCAGCAGCTTGCAGGGGGCCCGTACTGAAGCTTTCTTT. This gives the protein CASSLQGARTEAFF.

The sample holds one count of this clone. The J gene is TRBJ1-5, the V gene TRBV6-5, with D unclear. This CDR3 has 13 amino acids. Germline CDR1 MNHEY, CDR2 SVGAGI. V was cut by 5 bases and J by 3 bases, with 8 bases left in between. The CDR3 nucleotides are TGTGCCAGCAGTAGTACATTCAATCAGCCCCAGCATTTT. Protein product: CASSSTFNQPQHF.

The chain has TRBV5-1 and TRBJ1-4; 8 bases match TRBD1. Germline CDR1 reads SGHRS; CDR2 reads YFSETQ. Trimming removed 3 bases from V and 10 bases from J; junction bases left unmatched: 11. The CDR3 length is 15 residues. The CDR3 here is CASSSQQGGLGKLFF. CDR3 DNA: TGCGCCAGCAGCTCACAACAGGGGGGTTTAGGAAAACTGTTTTTT.

The chain recombines TRBV12-3 or TRBV12-4 with TRBJ1-1, with a possible D match to TRBD1 (5 bases). Trimming cost V 5 bases and J 9 bases, with 13 bases left between them. The CDR3 runs 12 residues. The CDR3 protein is CASSPPDIKAFF. In nucleotides, the CDR3 is TGTGCCAGCAGTCCCCCGGACATTAAAGCTTTCTTT.

The chain employs TRBV14 and TRBJ2-7; TRBD1 matches at 7 bases. After removal of 0 bases from V and 3 bases from J, the junction contained 14 bases not matched to a gene. Germline CDR1 and CDR2: SGHDN and FVKESK. The CDR3 is 18 amino acids. The CDR3 DNA is TGTGCCAGCAGCCAAGATCCAGGTCAAGGGGGCCCATACTACGAGCAGTACTTC. This sequence encodes CASSQDPGQGGPYYEQYF. Full variable domain (remainder filled in from reference TRBV14 and TRBJ2-7): EAGVTQFPSHSVIEKGQTVTLRCDPISGHDNLYWYRRVMGKEIKFLLHFVKESKQDESGMPNNRFLAERTGGTYSTLKVQPAELEDSGVYFCASSQDPGQGGPYYEQYFGPGTRLTVT.

The V and J genes are TRBV28 and TRBJ2-7; TRBD1 agrees at 8 bases. J gave up 7 bases and V 7 bases, and 6 bases lay outside the gene matches. Germline CDR1 and CDR2: MDHEN and SYDVKM. The length of the CDR3 is 12 residues. CDR3 sequence (DNA): TGTGCCAGCACCGGGACAGGTGGTGAGCAGTACTTC. Translated, it gives CASTGTGGEQYF.

With regard to this clone: Germline is not matched at one junction end, which may reflect a read error. V gene TRBV6-2 or TRBV6-3 combines with J gene TRBJ2-7; TRBD1 aligns across 8 bases. CDR1 and CDR2 from the germline V gene are MNHEY and SVGEGT. CDR3 length: 14 amino acids. CDR3 in DNA: TGTGCCAGCAATTACCCACGGACAGGGCACGAGCAGTACTTC. This gives the protein CASNYPRTGHEQYF.

The rearrangement joins TRBV6-5 to TRBJ1-2, with 7 bases that match TRBD1. CDR3 length: 15 residues. Looked up from germline, CDR1 is MNHEY and CDR2 is SVGAGI. V shed 5 bases, J shed 3 bases, and the junction held 9 bases outside the gene matches. CDR3 loop: CASSRDSYSDYGYTF. DNA for the CDR3: TGTGCCAGCAGTCGGGACAGCTACTCTGACTATGGCTACACCTTC.

The chain has TRBV29-1 and TRBJ2-6; no definite D call. The germline CDR1 and CDR2 sequences are SQVTM and ANQGSEA. The ends were cut back, 4 bases at V and 2 bases at J, with 6 bases in the middle. The CDR3 consists of 13 residues. The CDR3 region has the DNA TGCAGCGTTGTCTACGCTGGGGCCAACGTCCTGACTTTC. Translated: CSVVYAGANVLTF.

The V gene is TRBV28, the J gene TRBJ2-1; D is perhaps TRBD2 (5 bases). CDR3 size: 14 residues. Germline loops: CDR1 MDHEN, CDR2 SYDVKM. Trimming left V 5 bases short and J 4 bases short, with 12 bases between. CDR3 DNA sequence: TGTGCCAGCAGTCCCGACGGGGTGTACAATGAGCAGTTCTTC. Translated: CASSPDGVYNEQFF. The entire variable domain, with the rest obtained from reference TRBV28 and TRBJ2-1, is as follows: DVKVTQSSRYLVKRTGEKVFLECVQDMDHENMFWYRQDPGLGLRLIYFSYDVKMKEKGDIPEGYSVSREKKERFSLILESASTNQTSMYLCASSPDGVYNEQFFGPGTRLTVL.

This clone was found once. The chain couples TRBV18 to TRBJ2-5; D gene uncertain. Trimming took 6 bases from V and 2 from J, leaving 10 bases between them. Germline values: CDR1 KGHSH, CDR2 LQKENI. The CDR3 loop spans 13 amino acids. The CDR3 nucleotides are TGTGCCAGCTCCCCGACTGTGCAAGAGACCCAGTACTTC. As protein: CASSPTVQETQYF.

The chain recombines TRBV28 with TRBJ1-2, with D possibly being TRBD1 (6 bases). Trimming took off 10 bases at V and 5 bases at J, with 14 bases between the two ends. Germline V gives CDR1 MDHEN, CDR2 SYDVKM. The CDR3 totals 12 residues. DNA for the CDR3: TGTGCCACCGATACAGGGCGGTATGGCTACACCTTC. Translation gives CATDTGRYGYTF.

The chain links TRBV28 to TRBJ1-5; maybe TRBD1 (6 bases). Between the trimmed V and J ends, which lost 5 bases and 3 bases, there was a span of 23 bases. This CDR3 has 18 amino acids. Germline lookup yields CDR1 MDHEN and CDR2 SYDVKM. CDR3 DNA sequence: TGTGCCAGCAGTACCCACAGGGATTTGGTAGTGTCCAATCAGCCCCAGCATTTT. Protein sequence: CASSTHRDLVVSNQPQHF.

The rearrangement joins TRBV13 to TRBJ2-1, with no clear D. This CDR3 has 15 amino acids. CDR1 and CDR2 from the germline V gene are PRHDT and FYEKMQ (reference sequence). V was trimmed by 1 base and J by 4 bases, leaving 11 bases between them. As DNA, the CDR3 is TGTGCCAGCAGCTTAGACGGCGGCCTATACAATGAGCAGTTCTTC. This gives the protein CASSLDGGLYNEQFF.

Notes on this clone: The same CDR3 arises from other DNA sequences in this sample as well. This rearrangement joins TRBV3-1 (or the pseudogene TRBV3-2) to TRBJ1-1; maybe TRBD1 (6 bases). The CDR3 runs 14 residues. From germline, CDR1 is LGHDT and CDR2 YNNKEL (reference sequence). Trimming took 1 base from V and 1 from J, leaving 7 bases between them. CDR3 DNA sequence: TGTGCCAGCAGCCAAGTAGGGGGGAACACTGAAGCTTTCTTT. Amino acids: CASSQVGGNTEAFF.

V usage is TRBV6-5 and J usage is TRBJ2-4, with 10 bases that match TRBD2. J lost 7 bases, V lost 6 bases, and 6 bases had no gene match. The CDR3 spans 14 residues. CDR1 is MNHEY and CDR2 is SVGAGI in the germline V gene. CDR3 nucleotides: TGTGCCAGCAGAAAAGCTAGCGGGGGTAACATTCAGTACTTC. Translating it yields CASRKASGGNIQYF.

V usage is TRBV6-5 and J usage is TRBJ2-5, with 7 bases that match TRBD1. Germline V lookup: CDR1 MNHEY, CDR2 SVGAGI. The V gene end was trimmed by 5 bases and the J gene end by 2 bases; junction bases not matched to a gene: 5. The CDR3 is 14 amino acids. The CDR3 region has the DNA TGTGCCAGCAGTCGCAGGGGGACGCAAGAGACCCAGTACTTC. This encodes CASSRRGTQETQYF.

V and J are TRBV27 and TRBJ2-5; the D gene is possibly TRBD1 (5 bases). V was shortened by 10 bases and J by 5 bases, with 17 bases between the two germline ends. The CDR3 has 13 amino acids. Germline-derived CDR1 and CDR2 are MNHEY and SMNVEV (reference sequence). The CDR3 loop is CATQIEGDETQYF. The CDR3 DNA follows: TGTGCCACCCAGATAGAAGGGGATGAGACCCAGTACTTC.

The chain uses TRBV6-5 and TRBJ1-2, with a weak D call TRBD1 (6 bases). V was trimmed by 6 bases and J by 2 bases, leaving 19 bases between them. This CDR3 is 16 amino acids long. Germline assignment: CDR1 MNHEY and CDR2 SVGAGI. The CDR3 loop reads CASSYPSRGGNYGYTF. DNA for the CDR3: TGTGCCAGCAGCTACCCATCCAGGGGCGGAAACTATGGCTACACCTTC.

This clone was observed once. The chain joins TRBV9 to TRBJ1-2, with 8 bases matching TRBD1. Germline loops: CDR1 SGDLS, CDR2 YYNGEE. V was clipped by 4 bases and J by 0 bases; unmatched bases: 2. The CDR3 extends over 14 amino acids. CDR3 loop: CASSKTGANYGYTF. The CDR3 region has the DNA TGTGCCAGCAGCAAGACAGGGGCTAACTATGGCTACACCTTC.

This clone was seen a single time. The chain uses TRBV6-5 and TRBJ2-7; the match to TRBD1 covers 9 bases. The germline gives CDR1 MNHEY, CDR2 SVGAGI. The V segment lost 6 bases and the J segment 0 bases; nucleotides outside the gene matches: 6. There are 15 residues in the CDR3. CDR3 nucleotides: TGTGCCAGCAGGAGGGACAGGGCGAGCTCCTACGAGCAGTACTTC. Translation gives CASRRDRASSYEQYF.

The genes are TRBV18 and TRBJ2-3, with TRBD2 as a possible D gene (7 bases). The V end was cut by 1 base, the J end by 2 bases, with 13 bases between. From germline, CDR1 is KGHSH and CDR2 LQKENI. The CDR3 has 16 amino acids. CDR3 protein: CASSPRRGGTTDTQYF. In nucleotides, the CDR3 is TGTGCCAGCTCACCACGTAGGGGGGGGACCACAGATACGCAGTATTTT.

The gene calls are TRBV15 and TRBJ2-7, with D possibly TRBD2 on 6 matching bases. The CDR3 extends over 14 amino acids. Deletions cut 5 bases from V and 0 bases from J, with 11 bases between. Germline V gives CDR1 LNHNV, CDR2 YYDKDF (reference sequence). The CDR3 DNA reads TGTGCCACCAGCGAAGGGAGGAGCTCCTACGAGCAGTACTTC. It yields the protein CATSEGRSSYEQYF.

The chain recombines TRBV18 with TRBJ2-7; a possible D gene is TRBD2 (7 bases). The length of the CDR3 is 14 residues. Germline loops: CDR1 KGHSH, CDR2 LQKENI. Trimming pared 3 bases from V and 3 bases from J, leaving 12 bases between. The CDR3 nucleotides read TGTGCCAGCTCACCCAGGGAGGGGGGCTACGAGCAGTACTTC. This gives the protein CASSPREGGYEQYF.